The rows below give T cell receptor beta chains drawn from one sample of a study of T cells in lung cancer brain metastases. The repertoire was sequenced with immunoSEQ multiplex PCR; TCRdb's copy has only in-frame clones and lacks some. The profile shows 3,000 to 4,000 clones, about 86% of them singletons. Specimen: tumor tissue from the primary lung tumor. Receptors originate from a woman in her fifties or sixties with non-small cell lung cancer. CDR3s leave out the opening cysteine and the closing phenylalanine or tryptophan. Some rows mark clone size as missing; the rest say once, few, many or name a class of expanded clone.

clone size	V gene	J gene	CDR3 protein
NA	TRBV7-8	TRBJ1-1	ASSLEEQGPQNTEAF
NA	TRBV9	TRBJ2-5	ASSVEGGMRETQY
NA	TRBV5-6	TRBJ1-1	ASSLETEAF
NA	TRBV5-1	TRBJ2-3	ASSLSSRGQNTDTQY
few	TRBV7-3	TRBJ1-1	ASSLSLNTEAF
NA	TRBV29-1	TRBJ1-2	SVEDLRGVTGYT
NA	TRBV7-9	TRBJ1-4	ASTGAEGKLF
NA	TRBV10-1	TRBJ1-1	ASNPSGGADTEAF
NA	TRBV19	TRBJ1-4	ASSMEGATNEKLF
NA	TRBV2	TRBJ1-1	ASRSGTGETEAF
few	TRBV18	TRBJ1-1	ASSPDSQSNTEAF
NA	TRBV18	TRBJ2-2	ASSWTGDTGELF
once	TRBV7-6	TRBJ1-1	ASSLGQGNEAF
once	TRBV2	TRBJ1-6	ASSEEAGSTLH
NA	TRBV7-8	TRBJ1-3	ASSLGTASGNTIY
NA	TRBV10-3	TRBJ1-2	AISEPDRGFGYT
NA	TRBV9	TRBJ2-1	ASSVLAGGYNEQF
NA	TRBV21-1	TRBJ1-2	ASGKGQPIYGYT
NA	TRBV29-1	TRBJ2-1	SVLPYLGEGTYNEQF
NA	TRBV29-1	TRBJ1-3	SVEDRAGGNTIY
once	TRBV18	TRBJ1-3	ASSLGTAGNTIY
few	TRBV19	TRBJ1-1	ASGMEGGMITEAF
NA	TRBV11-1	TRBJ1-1	ASSLGPGARTEAF
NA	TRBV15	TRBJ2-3	ATSSGGSVDTQY
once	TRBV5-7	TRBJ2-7	ASSYGTSTYEQY
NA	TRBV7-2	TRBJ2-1	ASSRPGAGLYNEQF
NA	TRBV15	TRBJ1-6	ATSKIPDRGRWNSPLH
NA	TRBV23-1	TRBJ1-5	ASSRGGNQPQH
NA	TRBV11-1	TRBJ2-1	ASSLYSEQGRTEQF
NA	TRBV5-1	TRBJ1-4	ASSARGGTGEKLF
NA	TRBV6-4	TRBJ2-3	ASRRGVSTDTQY
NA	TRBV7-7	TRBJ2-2	ASSFGVPPTGELF
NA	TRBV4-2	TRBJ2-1	ASSLFLLAGNEQF
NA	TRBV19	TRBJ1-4	ASSIRWVSNEKLF
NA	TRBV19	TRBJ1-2	ASSIFRGADDNYGYT
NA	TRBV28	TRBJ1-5	ASSSDSRGNQPQH
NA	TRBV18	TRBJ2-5	ASSSTVTRQETQY
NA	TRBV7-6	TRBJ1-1	VSTDRATEAF
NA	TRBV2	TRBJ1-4	ASSERRGLLTGNEKLF
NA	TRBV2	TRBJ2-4	ASTTEKNIQY
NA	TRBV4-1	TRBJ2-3	ASSQDGGTDTQY
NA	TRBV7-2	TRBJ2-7	ASSLEVAGNYEQY
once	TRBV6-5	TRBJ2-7	ASSYSTGYSYEQY
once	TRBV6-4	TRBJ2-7	ASSDFGEPTYEQY
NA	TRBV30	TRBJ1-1	AWLETEAF
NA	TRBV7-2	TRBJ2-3	ASSLSGGPTNTQY
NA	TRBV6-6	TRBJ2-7	ASSYSDRGGPYEQY
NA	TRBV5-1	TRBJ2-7	ASSLLNSGGGLPYEQY
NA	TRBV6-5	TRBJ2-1	ASSYSGQLNDEQF
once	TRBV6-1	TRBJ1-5	ASEEQGARGQPQH
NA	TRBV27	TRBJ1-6	ASSLKTGKNSPLH
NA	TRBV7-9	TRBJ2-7	ASSLRAGTGGTYEQY
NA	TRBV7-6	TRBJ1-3	ASSSPGGPRNTIY
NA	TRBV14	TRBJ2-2	ASSQVNGAGELF
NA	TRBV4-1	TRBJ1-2	ASSLSYGGEAGYT
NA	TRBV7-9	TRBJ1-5	ASSLSSDQPQH
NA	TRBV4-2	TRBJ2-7	ASSQDFGGTFSYEQY
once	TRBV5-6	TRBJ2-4	ASSWPRGSGENIQY
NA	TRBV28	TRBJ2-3	ASSLYRDTQY